This T cell receptor (beta chain) is from a study of CD8 T cells in Susac syndrome. An amount of RNA that ranged from roughly 0.5 to 1 ug was reverse transcribed with random hexamers. Multiplex immunoSEQ PCR targeted 54 Vbeta and 13 Jbeta TCR beta segments. In TCRdb, the immunoSEQ multiplex PCR reads were re-called with MiXCR into one record per CDR3 protein. The data hold 160,000 or so distinct CDR3 sequences, with over 95% observed a single time. TCR beta sequencing was performed on blood CD8+ and CD4+ T cells. This CDR3 is built from 15 residues. The germline gives CDR1 SGDLS, CDR2 YYNGEE. Trimming removed 4 bases from V and 7 bases from J, with 17 bases in between.

Sequencing was carried out using CD8+ T cells from PBMCs. V usage is TRBV9 and J usage is TRBJ2-2; a weak D match, TRBD1 (6 bases). The origin of this receptor is a human donor with multiple sclerosis. The CDR3 DNA is TGTGCCAGCAGCTCCCCGGACAGTACTCTCGGGGAGCTGTTTTTT. Protein product: CASSSPDSTLGELFF.